This is a list of T cell receptor beta chains from one sample in a study of Graves' ophthalmopathy and Graves' hyperthyroidism. TCRdb redid the calling of the multiplex PCR reads with MiXCR, one entry per CDR3 protein. The table includes around 1,200,000 distinct CDR3 sequences, less than 45% detected once. The sequencing sample was made of peripheral blood or thyroid tissue (not recorded which). These receptors all come from an adult man with Graves' hyperthyroidism. Both conserved end residues are part of each CDR3. D genes are given only for firm matches. The size of a clone is reported for some rows only, either as once, few or many, or as a class for expanded clones.

clone size	V gene	J gene	D gene	CDR3 DNA	CDR3 protein
many	TRBV10-3	TRBJ1-1	TRBD1	TGTGCCATCAGTGAGTCGGTGGCTGTGGGACAGGGGGACACTGAAGCTTTCTTT	CAISESVAVGQGDTEAFF
NA	TRBV20-1	TRBJ1-2	TRBD1	TGCAGCCCATACGACCCGGGACAGGGGGCGCCGGGAGGCACCTTC	CSPYDPGQGAPGGTF
many	TRBV5-1	TRBJ1-2	NA	TGCGCCAGCAGCCTGGACGGATCAAATCGGCTCTATGGCTACACCTTC	CASSLDGSNRLYGYTF
NA	TRBV5-1	TRBJ1-4	NA	TGCGCCAGCAGCATGGACCCCGGAGGCCGGGAAAAACTGTTTTTT	CASSMDPGGREKLFF
NA	TRBV29-1	TRBJ2-6	TRBD1	TGCAGCGTGGAGGGACAGGGGGCGCTTGGGGCCAACGTCCTGACTTTC	CSVEGQGALGANVLTF
NA	TRBV15	TRBJ1-5	NA	TGTGCCACCAGCTCAGAGAGGGGTGGAAGGGATCAGCCCCAGCATTTT	CATSSERGGRDQPQHF
once	TRBV7-6	TRBJ1-1	NA	TGTGCCAGCAGTCCCTCGGGAAGCACTGAAGCTTTCTTT	CASSPSGSTEAFF
NA	TRBV4-3	TRBJ1-2	NA	TGCGCCAGCAGCCGAGTCGTCGGGGCTTCAGTCTATGGCTACACCTTC	CASSRVVGASVYGYTF
few	TRBV20-1	TRBJ2-7	NA	TGCAGTGCTAGGAGCCCTAGTCCCTCTTTCTACGAGCAGTACTTC	CSARSPSPSFYEQYF
NA	TRBV12-3/TRBV12-4	TRBJ2-5	TRBD1	TGTGCCAGCAGCCGGGACAGGGGTTATCACGAGACCCAGTACTTC	CASSRDRGYHETQYF
few	TRBV5-1	TRBJ1-1	TRBD1	TGCGCCAGCAGCTTGAACAGGGGTGACAACACTGAAGCTTTCTTT	CASSLNRGDNTEAFF
many	TRBV20-1	TRBJ2-5	TRBD2	TGCAGTGCTAGCCCCTTAGCGGGAATGCAAGAGACCCAGTACTTC	CSASPLAGMQETQYF
few	TRBV4-1	TRBJ2-6	NA	TGCGCCAGCAGCCAAGTACAGGGTGTCCCTGGGGCCAACGTCCTGACTTTC	CASSQVQGVPGANVLTF
many	TRBV20-1	TRBJ1-1	NA	TGCAGTGCTCTGAAGAACCGGGACGTCGAAGCTTTCTTT	CSALKNRDVEAFF
many	TRBV7-2	TRBJ1-1	TRBD1	TGTGCCAGCAGCCAGGGGGGACGGAGTTACACTGAAGCTTTCTTT	CASSQGGRSYTEAFF
NA	TRBV10-3	TRBJ2-6	NA	TGTGCCAGCAGTCCCTTCCTGGGACACAACCCTGGGGCCAACGTCCTGACTTTC	CASSPFLGHNPGANVLTF
NA	TRBV5-1	TRBJ2-6	TRBD1	TGCGCCAGCAGCCAGGACAGGGCGAGGGCCAACGTCCTGACTTTC	CASSQDRARANVLTF
NA	TRBV27	TRBJ1-5	NA	TGTGCCAGCAGTTTATACCAGGGCAATCAGCCCCAGCATTTT	CASSLYQGNQPQHF
few	TRBV4-1	TRBJ1-3	NA	TGCGCCAGCAGCCAATACGACAGATCTGGAAACACCATATATTTT	CASSQYDRSGNTIYF
NA	TRBV2	TRBJ2-7	NA	TGTGCCAGCAGTGAAGATGGAGCAGGGGCCCGCGAGCAGTACTTC	CASSEDGAGAREQYF
NA	TRBV2	TRBJ2-5	NA	TGTGCCAGCAGTCCCCGATCCAGCAGGGGAGAGACCCAGTACTTC	CASSPRSSRGETQYF
few	TRBV5-1	TRBJ1-1	NA	TGCGCCAGCAGCTTCGGTGTGCGCGAGGAGGGGACTGAAGCTTTCTTT	CASSFGVREEGTEAFF
few	TRBV3-1	TRBJ1-5	NA	TGTGCCAGCAGCCAGGGCGGGACTAGCAATCAGCCCCAGCATTTT	CASSQGGTSNQPQHF
few	TRBV5-1	TRBJ2-2	NA	TGTGCCAGCAGCTTTGGAGGGCCGAACACCGGGGAGCTGTTTTTT	CASSFGGPNTGELFF
few	TRBV19	TRBJ2-5	NA	TGTGCCAGTAGTTGGCGTACGGGGCAGCACGAGACCCAGTACTTC	CASSWRTGQHETQYF
many	TRBV6-5	TRBJ1-3	NA	TGTGCCAGCAGTTCGACAGCCAGCTCTGGAAACACCATATATTTT	CASSSTASSGNTIYF
NA	TRBV12-3/TRBV12-4	TRBJ2-6	TRBD1	TGTGCCAGCAGTTCCCTTGGGACAGGGGGCAAGGGTCTGGGGGCCAACGTCCTGACTTTC	CASSSLGTGGKGLGANVLTF
NA	TRBV20-1	TRBJ2-2	NA	TGCAGTGCTAATGCACCCCACGGTCCGAACACCGGGGAGCTGTTTTTT	CSANAPHGPNTGELFF
few	TRBV6-5	TRBJ2-7	NA	TGTGCCAGCAGTTACAGCCCGACTAGCGAGCAGTACTTC	CASSYSPTSEQYF
few	TRBV12-3/TRBV12-4	TRBJ2-5	TRBD1	TGTGCTAGTGGTTTGGACAGGGGGGAGACCCAGTACTTC	CASGLDRGETQYF
NA	TRBV12-3/TRBV12-4	TRBJ1-4	TRBD1	TGTGCCAGCAGCCGGGGGACAGCGCCGTTTTTT	CASSRGTAPFF
NA	TRBV6-2/TRBV6-3	TRBJ2-7	TRBD2	TGTGCCAGCACTCTGCGGGAGCTTTCCTACGAGCAGTACTTC	CASTLRELSYEQYF
NA	TRBV20-1	TRBJ2-6	NA	TGCAGTGCTAGGGAAACGGGACAGACTTTC	CSARETGQTF
NA	TRBV7-3	TRBJ2-2	NA	TGTGCCAGCAGCTTAACTGCCCCCCGAGGGTTGACGAACACCGGGGAGCTGTTTTTT	CASSLTAPRGLTNTGELFF
few	TRBV11-2	TRBJ1-1	NA	TGTGCCAGCAGCCCCGGGGGGAGGATGAACACTGAAGCTTTCTTT	CASSPGGRMNTEAFF
few	TRBV11-2	TRBJ2-7	NA	TGTGCCAGCAGCTTTTCGGGCCACGAGCAGTACTTC	CASSFSGHEQYF
few	TRBV20-1	TRBJ2-6	NA	TGCAGTGCTACAAAGATCCCACAGGGCTCTGGGGCCAACGTCCTGACTTTC	CSATKIPQGSGANVLTF
NA	TRBV6-6	TRBJ2-2	NA	TGTGCCAGCAGTTACTCTATGAGGGGGACGAACACCGGGGAGCTGTTTTTT	CASSYSMRGTNTGELFF
NA	TRBV30	TRBJ1-1	NA	TGTGCCTGGAGTGTAGGCCGTCGGTCGGGCTCGAACACTGAAGCTTTCTTT	CAWSVGRRSGSNTEAFF
NA	TRBV7-9	TRBJ1-4	NA	TGTGCCAGCAGCCCCCTCCCCGGCAGGGAGGGCGAAAAACTGTTTTTT	CASSPLPGREGEKLFF
NA	TRBV6-1	TRBJ1-2	NA	TGTGCCAGCAGTGCTTCCGGGACGGTGAACTATGGCTACACCTTC	CASSASGTVNYGYTF
few	TRBV29-1	TRBJ1-2	TRBD1	TGCAGCGTTGCCAGCAGTCCCCTAGACAGGGGAGTCGGCTACACCTTC	CSVASSPLDRGVGYTF
NA	TRBV6-2/TRBV6-3	TRBJ2-2	TRBD1	TGTGCCAGCAGACTCAGACAGGGTCGTATCACCGGGGAGCTGTTTTTT	CASRLRQGRITGELFF
many	TRBV2	TRBJ2-2	NA	TGTGCCAGCAGTGACGCCAAAAGGAGAACCGGGGAGCTGTTTTTT	CASSDAKRRTGELFF